This TCR beta chain is from a study of T cells in Graves' hyperthyroidism and ophthalmopathy. Findings and caveats of the study: Blood also contained most expanded thyroid clonotypes above 0.001. For ophthalmopathy, model prediction preceded onset by a median approximately 6 months.

What was amplified from RNA transcripts were TCR beta CDR3 regions. A set of HTBI primers served as the primers for a first-round RT-PCR of the TCR CDR3. TCRdb analysed the multiplex PCR reads with MiXCR anew, one entry per CDR3 protein. The data contain over 700,000 distinct CDR3 sequences, roughly a third of them seen just once; the ten biggest clones take up around 32%. Absent ophthalmopathy progression within 18 months defined stable Graves' hyperthyroidism. Uncontrolled infection, other autoimmune disease, pregnancy or lactation disqualified patients from enrolment. The germline gives CDR1 MNHEY, CDR2 SVGAGI. This CDR3 comprises 16 residues. V was pared by 2 bases and J by 5 bases, with 18 bases between. With respect to this clonotype: Its antigen is not identified.

This clonotype originated in a woman between 35 and 50 years old with Graves' hyperthyroidism. The sequenced sample consisted of blood. V and J are TRBV6-5 and TRBJ2-5, with D uncertain. The CDR3 DNA reads as TGTGCCAGCAGTTACAGTAACGTCGCTAGACGGGAGACCCAGTACTTC. Its protein is CASSYSNVARRETQYF.